The 4 T cell receptor beta chains in this list originate from one sample, sequenced in a study of blood T cell repertoires in COVID-19. Method: immunoSEQ multiplex PCR; TCRdb's copy keeps in-frame clones and lacks some. The top ten clones hold 10% to 15% of a sample with about 180,000 clones, roughly 81% of them seen once. Sequencing input: peripheral blood. The receptors were sampled from a woman aged 80 or older with COVID-19, enrolled during active disease.

The gene calls are TRBV11-2 and TRBJ1-2; 11 nucleotides line up with TRBD1. Germline values: CDR1 SGHAT, CDR2 FQNNGV. J was trimmed by 4 bases and V by 3 bases; bases with no gene match: 13. This CDR3 contains 18 residues. The CDR3, as DNA: TGTGCCAGCAGCTTGGACCGGGACAGGGGGTACCTTGGCTATGGCTACACCTTC. Translated: CASSLDRDRGYLGYGYTF.

V is TRBV7-8 and J is TRBJ2-1; the D gene is possibly TRBD1 (5 bases). The germline CDR1 and CDR2 sequences are SGHVS and FQNEAQ. The V and J ends lost 2 bases and 4 bases respectively, with 9 bases between them. The CDR3 sequence is 14 residues long. The CDR3 is CASSLLAGYNEQFF. CDR3 coding DNA: TGTGCCAGCAGCTTACTCGCAGGGTACAATGAGCAGTTCTTC.

This clone has just a few counts. The rearrangement links TRBV19 to TRBJ2-7, with D tentatively TRBD1 (5 bases). V was clipped by 5 bases and J by 1 base, with 9 bases between them. There are 13 residues in the CDR3. The germline gives CDR1 LNHDA, CDR2 SQIVND (reference sequence). Written as DNA, the CDR3 is TGTGCCAGTAGTCAACAGGCATCCTACGAGCAGTACTTC. This encodes CASSQQASYEQYF.

This sequence joins TRBV18 and TRBJ2-3; D not resolved. The V end lost 1 base, the J end lost 4 bases, and 9 bases lay between the germline ends. CDR1 and CDR2 (germline): KGHSH, LQKENI. The CDR3 is 14 amino acids. This CDR3 is CASSPLLDSDTQYF. The CDR3 DNA sequence: TGTGCCAGCTCACCACTGCTAGATTCAGATACGCAGTATTTT.